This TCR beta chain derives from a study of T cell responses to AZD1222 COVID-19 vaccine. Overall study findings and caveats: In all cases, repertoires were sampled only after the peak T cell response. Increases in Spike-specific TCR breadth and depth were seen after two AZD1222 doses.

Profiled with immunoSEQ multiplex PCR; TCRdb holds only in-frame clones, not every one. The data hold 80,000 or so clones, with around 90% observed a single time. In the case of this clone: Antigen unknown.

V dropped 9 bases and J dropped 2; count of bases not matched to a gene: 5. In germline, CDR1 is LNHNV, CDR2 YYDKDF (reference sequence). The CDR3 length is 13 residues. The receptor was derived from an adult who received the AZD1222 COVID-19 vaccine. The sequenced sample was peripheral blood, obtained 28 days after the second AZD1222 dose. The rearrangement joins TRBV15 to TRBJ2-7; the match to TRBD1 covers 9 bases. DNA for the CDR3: TGTGCCACAGGACAGGGGACCGCCTACGAGCAGTACTTC. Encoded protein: CATGQGTAYEQYF.